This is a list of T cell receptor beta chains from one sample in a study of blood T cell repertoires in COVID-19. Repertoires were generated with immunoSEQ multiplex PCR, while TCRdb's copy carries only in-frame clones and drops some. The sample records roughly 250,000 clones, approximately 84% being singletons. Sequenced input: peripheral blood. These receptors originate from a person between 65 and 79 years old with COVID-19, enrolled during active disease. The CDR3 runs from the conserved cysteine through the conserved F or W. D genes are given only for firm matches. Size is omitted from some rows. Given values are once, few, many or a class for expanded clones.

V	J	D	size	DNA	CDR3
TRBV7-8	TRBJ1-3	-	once	TGTGCCAGCAGCTTACAGGGAAGAAACACCATATATTTT	CASSLQGRNTIYF
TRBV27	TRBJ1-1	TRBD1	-	TGTGCCAGCAGTTTAGTACAGGGGGTAACTGAAGCTTTCTTT	CASSLVQGVTEAFF
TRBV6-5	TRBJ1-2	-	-	TGTGCCAGCCAGACTTCCCCGCGGCAGAACTATGGCTACACCTTC	CASQTSPRQNYGYTF
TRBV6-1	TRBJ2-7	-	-	TGTGCCAGCAGTGAAGGGGGGGGCAGAGCCTACGAGCAGTACTTC	CASSEGGGRAYEQYF
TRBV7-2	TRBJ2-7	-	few	TGTGCCAGCAGCTTAGCCCTCCTAGATTTGGCCGAGCAGTACTTC	CASSLALLDLAEQYF
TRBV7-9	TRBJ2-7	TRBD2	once	TGTGCCAGCAGCTATACTAGCGGGGGCTACGAGCAGTACTTC	CASSYTSGGYEQYF
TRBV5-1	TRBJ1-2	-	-	TGCGCCAGCAGGTGGAGGCCTGCTTACTATGGCTACACCTTC	CASRWRPAYYGYTF
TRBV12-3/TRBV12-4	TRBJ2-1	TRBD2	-	TGTGCCAGCAGAGGGACTAGCTTGAATGAGCAGTTCTTC	CASRGTSLNEQFF
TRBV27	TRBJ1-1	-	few	TGTGCCAGCAGTTCCACAGGGCCCACTGAAGCTTTCTTT	CASSSTGPTEAFF
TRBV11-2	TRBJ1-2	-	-	TGTGCCAGCAGCTTAAGCGGCGGCTATGGCTACACCTTC	CASSLSGGYGYTF
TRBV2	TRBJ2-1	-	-	TGTGCCAGCAGCAGCGAGTACATTGAGCAGTTCTTC	CASSSEYIEQFF
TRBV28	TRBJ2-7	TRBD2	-	TGTGCCAGCAGCCCCTATAGCGGGAGGGCCATCGAGCAGTACTTC	CASSPYSGRAIEQYF
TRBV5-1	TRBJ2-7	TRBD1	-	TGCGCCAGCAGCTCGACAGGGGGTACGTACGAGCAGTACTTC	CASSSTGGTYEQYF
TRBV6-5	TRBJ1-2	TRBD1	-	TGTGCCAGCAAAAGACAGGGGCAGGTCTATGGCTACACCTTC	CASKRQGQVYGYTF
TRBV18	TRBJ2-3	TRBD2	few	TGTGCCAGCTCACCGCCCCTCGTGGGAGCGGGGGGGACAGATACGCAGTATTTT	CASSPPLVGAGGTDTQYF
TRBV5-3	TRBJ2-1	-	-	TGTGCCAGAAGCTTGGTGCGGCCCAGCGAGTTCTTC	CARSLVRPSEFF
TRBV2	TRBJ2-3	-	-	TGTGCCAGCAGTGGCGCCAGATTCGGCGGGGGACACACAGATACGCAGTATTTT	CASSGARFGGGHTDTQYF
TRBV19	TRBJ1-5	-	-	TGTGCCAGTAGTGGTGGGGGGGTATGGAGCAATCAGCCCCAGCATTTT	CASSGGGVWSNQPQHF
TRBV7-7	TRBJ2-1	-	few	TGTGCCAGCAGCCTAAATCCGAGCTCCTACAATGAGCAGTTCTTC	CASSLNPSSYNEQFF
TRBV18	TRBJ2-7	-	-	TGTGCCAGCTCACCTCCAGACTCCTACGAGCAGTACTTC	CASSPPDSYEQYF
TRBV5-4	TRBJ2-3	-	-	TGTGCCAGCAGCGGTACGGGGGGCAATACGCAGTATTTT	CASSGTGGNTQYF
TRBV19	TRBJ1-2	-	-	TGTGCCAGTAGTAGGTTAGGGGGCTATGGCTACACCTTC	CASSRLGGYGYTF
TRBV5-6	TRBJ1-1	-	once	TGTGCCAGCAGCTTATCGGGAGCCGGGGGCACTGAAGCTTTCTTT	CASSLSGAGGTEAFF
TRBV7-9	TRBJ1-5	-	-	TGTGCCAGCAGCTTAGGCGGGGGGACCAATCAGCCCCAGCATTTT	CASSLGGGTNQPQHF
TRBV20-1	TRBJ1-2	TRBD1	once	TGCAGTGCTAGTAGCCCGGGACAGTCTAACTATGGCTACACCTTC	CSASSPGQSNYGYTF
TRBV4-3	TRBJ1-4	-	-	TGCGCCAGCAGCGTTAATTTCAATGAAAAACTGTTTTTT	CASSVNFNEKLFF
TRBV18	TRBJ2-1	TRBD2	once	TGTGCCAGCTCTCTCAAGACTAGCGGGATTTACAATGAGCAGTTCTTC	CASSLKTSGIYNEQFF
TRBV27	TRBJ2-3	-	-	TGTGCCAGCTATTCCGGGGGGCAGGCTAGCACAGATACGCAGTATTTT	CASYSGGQASTDTQYF
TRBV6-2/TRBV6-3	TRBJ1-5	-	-	TGTGCCAGCAGTTCGCACGACTTTAGCAATCAGCCCCAGCATTTT	CASSSHDFSNQPQHF
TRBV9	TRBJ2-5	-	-	TGTGCCAGCAGCGGGACGGGACTCAGGAGGGAGACCCAGTACTTC	CASSGTGLRRETQYF
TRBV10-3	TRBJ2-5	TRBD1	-	TGTGCCATCAGTACAGGGGCTGAACAAGAGACCCAGTACTTC	CAISTGAEQETQYF
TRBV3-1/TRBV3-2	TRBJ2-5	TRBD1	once	TGTGCCAGCAGCCAAGGACAGGGACGACAAGAGACCCAGTACTTC	CASSQGQGRQETQYF
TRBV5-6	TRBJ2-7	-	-	TGTGCCAGCAGCTTGCAGGGTCAGCGCGTGTCTATGGAGCAGTACTTC	CASSLQGQRVSMEQYF
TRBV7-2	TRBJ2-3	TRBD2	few	TGTGCCAGCAGTACGAGCGGGGCCACAGATACGCAGTATTTT	CASSTSGATDTQYF
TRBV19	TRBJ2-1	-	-	TGTGCCAGTAGTATACGTGGGGACACTAACAATGAGCAGTTCTTC	CASSIRGDTNNEQFF
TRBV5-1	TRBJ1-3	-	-	TGCGCCAGCAGCTTGGCTGACAGAGGAAACACCATATATTTT	CASSLADRGNTIYF
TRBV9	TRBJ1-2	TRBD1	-	TGTGCCAGCAGCGTAGAACAGGGGGGCAATGGCTACACCTTC	CASSVEQGGNGYTF
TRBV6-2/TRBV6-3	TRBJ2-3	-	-	TGTGCCAGCAGTCGACAGCAAAATACGCAGTATTTT	CASSRQQNTQYF
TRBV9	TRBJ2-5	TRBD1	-	TGTGCCAGCTCCATCACAGGGGGAGAAGGAGAGACCCAGTACTTC	CASSITGGEGETQYF
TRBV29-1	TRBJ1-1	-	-	TGCAGCGTGGGGCGGGGAGCTTTCTTT	CSVGRGAFF
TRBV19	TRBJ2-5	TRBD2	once	TGTGCCAGTAGTCCCCTAGGGAGCGGGAGGGGAGAGACCCAGTACTTC	CASSPLGSGRGETQYF
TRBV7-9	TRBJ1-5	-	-	TGTGCCAGCAGCTTAGCCGGGGGGTTCAATCAGCCCCAGCATTTT	CASSLAGGFNQPQHF
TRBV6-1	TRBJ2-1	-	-	TGTGCCAGCAGTGAACTGCGAGGGCTAGCCTCCTACAATGAGCAGTTCTTC	CASSELRGLASYNEQFF
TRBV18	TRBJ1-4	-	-	TGTGCCAGCTCACCCGTTCAGAATGAAAAACTGTTTTTT	CASSPVQNEKLFF
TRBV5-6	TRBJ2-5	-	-	TGTGCCAGCAGCCCCCCGGGCGGGGTAAGGCAAGAGACCCAGTACTTC	CASSPPGGVRQETQYF
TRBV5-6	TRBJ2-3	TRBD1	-	TGTGCCAGCAGCTCCGCGACAGGGGGCTGGCTAGATACGCAGTATTTT	CASSSATGGWLDTQYF
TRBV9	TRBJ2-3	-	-	TGTGCCAGCAGCGGACCCGGGAGCTCCCGGGCAGATACGCAGTATTTT	CASSGPGSSRADTQYF
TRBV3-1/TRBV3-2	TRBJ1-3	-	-	TGTGCCAGCAGCCAAGATCGTGTAGGTTGGGCCGAACTTAGCTCTGGAAACACCATATATTTT	CASSQDRVGWAELSSGNTIYF
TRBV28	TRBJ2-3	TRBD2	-	TGTGCCAGCAGGCCCCACGGGGGGAGCACAGATACGCAGTATTTT	CASRPHGGSTDTQYF
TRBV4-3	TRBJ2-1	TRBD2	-	TGCGCCAGCAGCCAGAGACTAGCGATGAACAATGAGCAGTTCTTC	CASSQRLAMNNEQFF
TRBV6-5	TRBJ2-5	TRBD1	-	TGTGCCAGCAGAGGTCCGGGACAGGGCGTCGTGACCCAGTACTTC	CASRGPGQGVVTQYF
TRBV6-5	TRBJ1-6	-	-	TGTGCCAGCGGGCGGTCAGGGGTAACTAATTCACCCCTCCACTTT	CASGRSGVTNSPLHF
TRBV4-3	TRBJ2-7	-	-	TGCGCCAGCAGCCAAGATCCGGCGGGCCTCATGGCCTCCGAGCAGTACTTC	CASSQDPAGLMASEQYF
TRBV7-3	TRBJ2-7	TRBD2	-	TGTGCCAGCAGCTCCGGGACTAGACCATACGAGCAGTACTTC	CASSSGTRPYEQYF
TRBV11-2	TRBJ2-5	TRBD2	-	TGTGCCAGCAGTCGCGGGGGGGGAGAGACCCAGTACTTC	CASSRGGGETQYF
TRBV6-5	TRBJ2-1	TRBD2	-	TGTGCCAGCAGTTCAGCGGGACGGCAAACAAATGAGCAGTTCTTC	CASSSAGRQTNEQFF
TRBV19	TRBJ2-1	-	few	TGTGCCAGTAAAGCGCAAAGCTCCTACAATGAGCAGTTCTTC	CASKAQSSYNEQFF
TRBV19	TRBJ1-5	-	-	TGTGCCAGTAGTATAGATCGAGATCAGCCCCAGCATTTT	CASSIDRDQPQHF
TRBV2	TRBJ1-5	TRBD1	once	TGTGCCAGCAGTGGACAGGGGTTTGAGGGTATTGGCCGTCAGCCCCAGCATTTT	CASSGQGFEGIGRQPQHF
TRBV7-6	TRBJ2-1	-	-	TGTGCCAGCAGCTTAGCGGGCGGGGGCGCCTCAAATGAGCAGTTCTTC	CASSLAGGGASNEQFF